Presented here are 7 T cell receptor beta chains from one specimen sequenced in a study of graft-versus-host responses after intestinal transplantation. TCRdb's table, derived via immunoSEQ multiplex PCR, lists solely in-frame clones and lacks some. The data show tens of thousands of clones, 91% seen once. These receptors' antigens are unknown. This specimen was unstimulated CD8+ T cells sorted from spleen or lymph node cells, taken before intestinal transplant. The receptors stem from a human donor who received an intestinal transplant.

As DNA, the CDR3 is TGTGCCAGCAGCCTATTAAGGGGTGAGACCCAGTACTTC. Translated: CASSLLRGETQYF. The chain links TRBV11-3 to TRBJ2-5; D is possibly TRBD1 (5 bases). V lost 5 bases, J lost 5 bases, and 12 bases lay in between. Germline V lookup: CDR1 SGHNT, CDR2 YENEEA. This CDR3 has 13 amino acids.

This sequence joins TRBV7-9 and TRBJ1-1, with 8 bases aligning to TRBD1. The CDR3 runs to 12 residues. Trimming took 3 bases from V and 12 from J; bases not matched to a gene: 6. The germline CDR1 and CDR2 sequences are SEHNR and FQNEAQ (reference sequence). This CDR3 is CASSLAGQEPFF. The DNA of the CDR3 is TGTGCCAGCAGCTTGGCGGGACAGGAACCTTTCTTT.

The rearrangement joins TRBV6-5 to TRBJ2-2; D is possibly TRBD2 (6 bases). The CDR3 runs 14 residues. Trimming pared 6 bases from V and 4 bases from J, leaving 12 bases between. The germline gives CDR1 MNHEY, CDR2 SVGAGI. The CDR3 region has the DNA TGTGCCAGCAGCACAGGACTACCCACCGGGGAGCTGTTTTTT. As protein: CASSTGLPTGELFF.

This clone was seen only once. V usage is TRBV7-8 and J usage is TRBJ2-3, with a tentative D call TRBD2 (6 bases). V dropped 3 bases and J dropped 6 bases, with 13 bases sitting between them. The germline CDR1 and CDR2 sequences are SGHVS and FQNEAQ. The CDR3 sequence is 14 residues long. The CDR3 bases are TGTGCCAGCAGCTTTAGCGGTCTTACTGATACGCAGTATTTT. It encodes CASSFSGLTDTQYF.

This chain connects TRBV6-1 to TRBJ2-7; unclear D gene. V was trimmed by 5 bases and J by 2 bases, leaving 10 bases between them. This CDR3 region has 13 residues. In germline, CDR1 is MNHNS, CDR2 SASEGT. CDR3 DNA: TGTGCCAGCAGTCTTGACACCACCTACGAGCAGTACTTC. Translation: CASSLDTTYEQYF.

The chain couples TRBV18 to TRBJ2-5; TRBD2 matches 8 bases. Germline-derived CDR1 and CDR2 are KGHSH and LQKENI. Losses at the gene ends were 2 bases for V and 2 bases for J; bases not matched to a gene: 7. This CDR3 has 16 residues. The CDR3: CASSPTSGGLQETQYF. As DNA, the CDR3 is TGTGCCAGCTCACCAACTAGCGGAGGGCTACAAGAGACCCAGTACTTC.

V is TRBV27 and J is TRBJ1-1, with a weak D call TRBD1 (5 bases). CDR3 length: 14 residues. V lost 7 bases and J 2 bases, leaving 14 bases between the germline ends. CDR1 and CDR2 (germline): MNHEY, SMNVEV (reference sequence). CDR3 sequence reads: CASTGGGFNTEAFF. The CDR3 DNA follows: TGTGCCAGCACCGGCGGGGGGTTCAACACTGAAGCTTTCTTT.